Listed below are T cell receptor beta chains from one sample, sequenced in a study of beta chain features in type 1 diabetes. Only in-frame clones appear in the TCRdb table, and some are missing; sequencing was by immunoSEQ multiplex PCR. The sample includes about 900,000 clones, about a sixth of them seen just once. Sequencing was done on a sample of naive CD4+ T cells from blood. Receptor source: a woman aged 18-35 years in good health. Both conserved end residues are part of each CDR3. Each record gives: CDR3 length, D gene, V gene, clone size, J gene, CDR3 DNA, CDR3 protein. A D gene is named only where the DNA matches it firmly. Clone size is not always given. Where it is, it says once, few, many or a class for expanded clones.

len: 13
d_gene: -
v_gene: TRBV4-2
abundance: few
j_gene: TRBJ1-4
CDR3nt: TGTGCCAGCAAGCAGGGTAGGGGAGAAAAACTGTTTTTT
CDR3aa: CASKQGRGEKLFF

len: 12
d_gene: -
v_gene: TRBV5-1
abundance: -
j_gene: TRBJ1-2
CDR3nt: TGCGCCAGCAGCTTGGCGGGGACCGGCTACACCTTC
CDR3aa: CASSLAGTGYTF

len: 17
d_gene: -
v_gene: TRBV15
abundance: few
j_gene: TRBJ1-2
CDR3nt: TGTGCCACCAGCAGCGGGTCGTTCCGGGGGATCAACTATGGCTACACCTTC
CDR3aa: CATSSGSFRGINYGYTF

len: 14
d_gene: TRBD1
v_gene: TRBV6-6
abundance: -
j_gene: TRBJ2-7
CDR3nt: TGTGCCAGCAGTTACGCGGGACAGGAATCCGAGCAGTACTTC
CDR3aa: CASSYAGQESEQYF

len: 14
d_gene: -
v_gene: TRBV1
abundance: few
j_gene: TRBJ2-5
CDR3nt: TGCACCAGCAGCCAAGCGGGGCTGCAAGAGACCCAGTACTTC
CDR3aa: CTSSQAGLQETQYF

len: 17
d_gene: -
v_gene: TRBV13
abundance: -
j_gene: TRBJ1-1
CDR3nt: TGTGCCAGCAGCGCGACAGTCGGTTTATTCCTGAACACTGAAGCTTTCTTT
CDR3aa: CASSATVGLFLNTEAFF

len: 15
d_gene: -
v_gene: TRBV5-5
abundance: few
j_gene: TRBJ2-2
CDR3nt: TGTGCCAGCAGCTTCGCTTCGGTAGACACCGGGGAGCTGTTTTTT
CDR3aa: CASSFASVDTGELFF

len: 14
d_gene: -
v_gene: TRBV28
abundance: few
j_gene: TRBJ2-1
CDR3nt: TGTGCCAGCAGTTTTGACCCGGTCAGGATGGAGCAGTTCTTC
CDR3aa: CASSFDPVRMEQFF

len: 14
d_gene: -
v_gene: TRBV6-1
abundance: -
j_gene: TRBJ2-3
CDR3nt: TGTGCCAGCAGCGCTTCCCGGGGAATTTTAACGCAGTATTTT
CDR3aa: CASSASRGILTQYF

len: 15
d_gene: TRBD1
v_gene: TRBV6-1
abundance: few
j_gene: TRBJ2-1
CDR3nt: TGTGCCAGCAGTCGACAGGGATTGGGGCCTAATGAGCAGTTCTTC
CDR3aa: CASSRQGLGPNEQFF

len: 14
d_gene: -
v_gene: TRBV6-5
abundance: few
j_gene: TRBJ2-5
CDR3nt: TGTGCCAGCATAGGGGTAGGGCAAGGAGAGACCCAGTACTTC
CDR3aa: CASIGVGQGETQYF

len: 16
d_gene: -
v_gene: TRBV7-2
abundance: -
j_gene: TRBJ2-4
CDR3nt: TGTGCCAGCAGCTCAAGAGGAGGTCCCCAGAGGGACATTCAGTACTTC
CDR3aa: CASSSRGGPQRDIQYF

len: 12
d_gene: -
v_gene: TRBV7-9
abundance: -
j_gene: TRBJ2-5
CDR3nt: TGTGCCAGCAGCCTAAACGTGGAGACCCAGTACTTC
CDR3aa: CASSLNVETQYF

len: 10
d_gene: -
v_gene: TRBV20-1
abundance: few
j_gene: TRBJ2-1
CDR3nt: TGCAGTGCTATCAGGGGTGAGCAGTTCTTC
CDR3aa: CSAIRGEQFF

len: 14
d_gene: -
v_gene: TRBV7-8
abundance: -
j_gene: TRBJ2-7
CDR3nt: TGTGCCAGCAGCTACGCGACCCAGCTTTACGAGCAGTACTTC
CDR3aa: CASSYATQLYEQYF

len: 15
d_gene: TRBD2
v_gene: TRBV9
abundance: -
j_gene: TRBJ2-3
CDR3nt: TGTGCCAGCAGCGTGGGACTAGCGGACACAGATACGCAGTATTTT
CDR3aa: CASSVGLADTDTQYF

len: 14
d_gene: -
v_gene: TRBV7-2
abundance: few
j_gene: TRBJ2-2
CDR3nt: TGTGCCAGCAGCCGAGACAGGAGAGCCGGGGAGCTGTTTTTT
CDR3aa: CASSRDRRAGELFF

len: 14
d_gene: TRBD1
v_gene: TRBV27
abundance: -
j_gene: TRBJ1-2
CDR3nt: TGTGCCAGCAGGTTACAGGGGACCAAAAATGGCTACACCTTC
CDR3aa: CASRLQGTKNGYTF

len: 16
d_gene: TRBD2
v_gene: TRBV6-6
abundance: few
j_gene: TRBJ2-1
CDR3nt: TGTGCCAGCAGTTACTCCGGGACTAGCGGGAGTTATGAGCAGTTCTTC
CDR3aa: CASSYSGTSGSYEQFF

len: 14
d_gene: TRBD1
v_gene: TRBV19
abundance: few
j_gene: TRBJ2-1
CDR3nt: TGTGCCAGTAGTATAGTGTTTGGGGGACAGGACCAGTTCTTC
CDR3aa: CASSIVFGGQDQFF

len: 15
d_gene: -
v_gene: TRBV18
abundance: -
j_gene: TRBJ1-1
CDR3nt: TGTGCCAGCTCACCTCTTTATGACAGGAACACTGAAGCTTTCTTT
CDR3aa: CASSPLYDRNTEAFF

len: 11
d_gene: -
v_gene: TRBV2
abundance: -
j_gene: TRBJ2-7
CDR3nt: TGTGCCAGCACGGTTTTGCGGGAACAGTACTTC
CDR3aa: CASTVLREQYF

len: 15
d_gene: -
v_gene: TRBV5-4
abundance: -
j_gene: TRBJ1-1
CDR3nt: TGTGCCAGCAGCCCGGACGGGGGAAGAGGAACTGAAGCTTTCTTT
CDR3aa: CASSPDGGRGTEAFF

len: 16
d_gene: -
v_gene: TRBV29-1
abundance: few
j_gene: TRBJ2-5
CDR3nt: TGCAGCGCGTTGGTCCCCCTTTTATCGGTTGGGGAGACCCAGTACTTC
CDR3aa: CSALVPLLSVGETQYF

len: 13
d_gene: -
v_gene: TRBV16
abundance: -
j_gene: TRBJ1-5
CDR3nt: TGTGCCAGCAGCCAATCATGGGTTCAGCCCCAGCATTTT
CDR3aa: CASSQSWVQPQHF

len: 15
d_gene: -
v_gene: TRBV15
abundance: few
j_gene: TRBJ1-3
CDR3nt: TGTGCCACCAGCAGAGATCCCCTTTCTGGAAACACCATATATTTT
CDR3aa: CATSRDPLSGNTIYF

len: 12
d_gene: -
v_gene: TRBV6-5
abundance: few
j_gene: TRBJ2-1
CDR3nt: TGTGCCAGCAGTTACTCGTCCGAGGCTCAGTTCTTC
CDR3aa: CASSYSSEAQFF

len: 12
d_gene: -
v_gene: TRBV7-9
abundance: few
j_gene: TRBJ2-1
CDR3nt: TGTGCCAGCAGCTTTACTTCGAGAGAGCAGTTCTTC
CDR3aa: CASSFTSREQFF

len: 18
d_gene: TRBD2
v_gene: TRBV4-3
abundance: -
j_gene: TRBJ2-2
CDR3nt: TGCGCCAGCAGCCAAGAGTTCTCACCGGGAGGGAACACCGGGGAGCTGTTTTTT
CDR3aa: CASSQEFSPGGNTGELFF

len: 12
d_gene: -
v_gene: TRBV6-5
abundance: -
j_gene: TRBJ1-4
CDR3nt: TGTGCCAGCGCAGGGGATGATGAAAAACTGTTTTTT
CDR3aa: CASAGDDEKLFF

len: 16
d_gene: -
v_gene: TRBV28
abundance: once
j_gene: TRBJ2-2
CDR3nt: TGTGCCAGCAGTTTACTTGACATGGATGCGGCCGGGGAGCTGTTTTTT
CDR3aa: CASSLLDMDAAGELFF

len: 15
d_gene: TRBD2
v_gene: TRBV6-6
abundance: few
j_gene: TRBJ2-1
CDR3nt: TGTGCCAGCAGTTATCCGAGCGGGAGAAACAATGAGCAGTTCTTC
CDR3aa: CASSYPSGRNNEQFF

len: 16
d_gene: -
v_gene: TRBV6-6
abundance: -
j_gene: TRBJ1-5
CDR3nt: TGTGCCAGCAGGCCCCTGTGGGGGGCAAGGTTGCAGCCCCAGCATTTT
CDR3aa: CASRPLWGARLQPQHF

len: 16
d_gene: -
v_gene: TRBV28
abundance: few
j_gene: TRBJ2-7
CDR3nt: TGTGCCAGCAGCTCAACGTTCCTAGCGAGTTCCTACGAGCAGTACTTC
CDR3aa: CASSSTFLASSYEQYF

len: 13
d_gene: -
v_gene: TRBV9
abundance: -
j_gene: TRBJ2-5
CDR3nt: TGTGCCAGCAGCGTCTACCCGCAGGAGACCCAGTACTTC
CDR3aa: CASSVYPQETQYF

len: 17
d_gene: TRBD2
v_gene: TRBV7-8
abundance: -
j_gene: TRBJ2-5
CDR3nt: TGTGCCAGCAGCTTAGGGGCGGGAGGGCCCACACAAGAGACCCAGTACTTC
CDR3aa: CASSLGAGGPTQETQYF

len: 16
d_gene: -
v_gene: TRBV9
abundance: few
j_gene: TRBJ2-2
CDR3nt: TGTGCCAGCAGCGTAGCTACTATATCGAACACCGGGGAGCTGTTTTTT
CDR3aa: CASSVATISNTGELFF

len: 14
d_gene: -
v_gene: TRBV9
abundance: -
j_gene: TRBJ2-1
CDR3nt: TGTGCCAGCAGCGTTACTAGCTCCTACAATGAGCAGTTCTTC
CDR3aa: CASSVTSSYNEQFF

len: 16
d_gene: -
v_gene: TRBV6-4
abundance: -
j_gene: TRBJ2-1
CDR3nt: TGTGCCAGCAGTGACTCGGTGGGAAGGTCCTACAATGAGCAGTTCTTC
CDR3aa: CASSDSVGRSYNEQFF

len: 14
d_gene: -
v_gene: TRBV6-5
abundance: -
j_gene: TRBJ2-7
CDR3nt: TGTGCCAGCAGTTCCCGGACTAAGCACTACGAGCAGTACTTC
CDR3aa: CASSSRTKHYEQYF

len: 17
d_gene: -
v_gene: TRBV7-2
abundance: few
j_gene: TRBJ2-2
CDR3nt: TGTGCCAGCAGCTTAGATATAACGGGCGGAAACACCGGGGAGCTGTTTTTT
CDR3aa: CASSLDITGGNTGELFF

len: 14
d_gene: -
v_gene: TRBV27
abundance: few
j_gene: TRBJ2-7
CDR3nt: TGTGCCAGCAGTTTCACAGTCGGGTGGTACGAGCAGTACTTC
CDR3aa: CASSFTVGWYEQYF

len: 15
d_gene: TRBD2
v_gene: TRBV4-2
abundance: -
j_gene: TRBJ2-1
CDR3nt: TGTGCCAGCAGCCAAGGTCGCGGGGGATACAATGAGCAGTTCTTC
CDR3aa: CASSQGRGGYNEQFF

len: 15
d_gene: -
v_gene: TRBV7-9
abundance: few
j_gene: TRBJ1-4
CDR3nt: TGTGCCAGCAGCTCCAGTGGCACAGAGAATGAAAAACTGTTTTTT
CDR3aa: CASSSSGTENEKLFF

len: 16
d_gene: -
v_gene: TRBV7-2
abundance: few
j_gene: TRBJ2-4
CDR3nt: TGTGCCAGCAGCCCGGACAGATTACTAGCCAAAAACATTCAGTACTTC
CDR3aa: CASSPDRLLAKNIQYF

len: 13
d_gene: -
v_gene: TRBV28
abundance: -
j_gene: TRBJ2-7
CDR3nt: TGTGCCAGCAGCCGGGACCCTCGCTACGAGCAGTACTTC
CDR3aa: CASSRDPRYEQYF

len: 14
d_gene: -
v_gene: TRBV19
abundance: -
j_gene: TRBJ2-2
CDR3nt: TGTGCCAGTAGTTCTGCTAGTGGATCCGGGGAGCTGTTTTTT
CDR3aa: CASSSASGSGELFF

len: 16
d_gene: -
v_gene: TRBV5-6
abundance: few
j_gene: TRBJ2-7
CDR3nt: TGTGCCAGCAGCTTGGAAGGGAGGCCACCTCGTTGGGAGCAGTACTTC
CDR3aa: CASSLEGRPPRWEQYF

len: 13
d_gene: -
v_gene: TRBV7-8
abundance: -
j_gene: TRBJ2-5
CDR3nt: TGTGCCAGCAGCTTAGCAGGGGCGGAGACCCAGTACTTC
CDR3aa: CASSLAGAETQYF

len: 16
d_gene: TRBD1
v_gene: TRBV15
abundance: few
j_gene: TRBJ1-2
CDR3nt: TGTGCCACCAGTCCACCCGGGACAGGGGCCTTCTATGGCTACACCTTC
CDR3aa: CATSPPGTGAFYGYTF

len: 14
d_gene: -
v_gene: TRBV13
abundance: -
j_gene: TRBJ2-1
CDR3nt: TGTGCCAGCAGCTTAGTACTAGCCTCCAATGAGCAGTTCTTC
CDR3aa: CASSLVLASNEQFF

len: 14
d_gene: TRBD1
v_gene: TRBV7-2
abundance: few
j_gene: TRBJ2-5
CDR3nt: TGTGCCAGCAGCTACAACAGGGGGCGAGAGACCCAGTACTTC
CDR3aa: CASSYNRGRETQYF

len: 13
d_gene: TRBD1
v_gene: TRBV9
abundance: few
j_gene: TRBJ1-1
CDR3nt: TGTGCCAGCAGCGCCGACAGGGACACTGAAGCTTTCTTT
CDR3aa: CASSADRDTEAFF

len: 16
d_gene: -
v_gene: TRBV6-5
abundance: -
j_gene: TRBJ1-2
CDR3nt: TGTGCCAGCAGTTACTCCCTTTCGGGTTCGTTTTATGGCTACACCTTC
CDR3aa: CASSYSLSGSFYGYTF